The next 22 T cell receptor beta chains were all read from a single sample in a study of shared clonotypes between healthy human individuals. The table came from immunoSEQ multiplex PCR; TCRdb's copy has only in-frame clones and leaves some out. This sample has 550,000 to 800,000 clones, with 74% found just once. Specimen: memory CD4+ T cells sorted from blood. Subset meaning: CD45RA-negative fraction. These receptors originate from a woman aged 25-40 years in good health.

The chain employs TRBV6-1 and TRBJ2-2; 10 nucleotides agree with TRBD2. The V gene end was trimmed by 4 bases and the J gene end by 7 bases; junction bases not matched to a gene: 6. Germline values: CDR1 MNHNS, CDR2 SASEGT. There are 15 residues in the CDR3. CDR3: CASSVTSGRIGELFF. DNA for the CDR3: TGTGCCAGCAGTGTGACTAGCGGGCGAATCGGGGAGCTGTTTTTT.

This chain joins TRBV19 and TRBJ2-5; maybe TRBD1 (5 bases). V lost 6 bases, J lost 5 bases, and 19 bases lay in between. Looked up from germline, CDR1 is LNHDA and CDR2 is SQIVND (reference sequence). CDR3 length: 15 residues. The CDR3 spells CASRPTVGRRETQYF. CDR3 DNA sequence: TGTGCCAGTAGGCCCACGGTGGGGCGTAGGGAGACCCAGTACTTC.

The rearrangement links TRBV4-1 to TRBJ1-4; D remains unclear. Germline values: CDR1 MGHRA, CDR2 YSYEKL. Trimming pared 0 bases from V and 8 bases from J, leaving 13 bases between. The CDR3 runs 15 residues. CDR3 amino acids: CASSQDFGVVEKLFF. The CDR3 DNA is TGCGCCAGCAGCCAAGATTTTGGGGTGGTAGAAAAACTGTTTTTT.

The J gene is TRBJ1-2, the V gene TRBV28, with D unresolved. V was cut by 6 bases and J by 9 bases, with 20 bases left in between. The V gene's germline CDR1 is MDHEN and CDR2 SYDVKM. This CDR3 comprises 14 residues. CDR3 nucleotide sequence: TGTGCCAGCAGCCTAACCGACCCACGTATGAGCTACACCTTC. It translates to CASSLTDPRMSYTF.

V gene TRBV5-4 combines with J gene TRBJ2-1, with D uncertain. The CDR3 is 15 residues long. The ends were cut back, 4 bases at V and 4 bases at J, with 15 bases in the middle. CDR1 and CDR2 (germline): SGHNT, YYREEE (reference sequence). CDR3: CASSPQTPVYNEQFF. The CDR3 nucleotides are TGTGCCAGCAGCCCACAGACACCCGTTTACAATGAGCAGTTCTTC.

V usage is TRBV27 and J usage is TRBJ2-3, with D possibly being TRBD1 or TRBD2 (5 bases each). V dropped 6 bases and J dropped 6 bases, with 16 bases sitting between them. CDR1 is MNHEY, CDR2 SMNVEV, per germline (reference sequence). The CDR3 has 14 amino acids. CDR3 nucleotides: TGTGCCAGCAGCTCACGCCGGGACCTCGATACGCAGTATTTT. Its protein product is CASSSRRDLDTQYF.

The chain combines TRBV6-5 with TRBJ2-7; D possibly corresponds to TRBD1 (6 bases). Germline CDR1 and CDR2: MNHEY and SVGAGI. Trimming stripped 2 bases from V and 0 bases from J, with 11 bases between. This CDR3 is 15 amino acids long. This CDR3 reads CASSYRGSDSYEQYF. The DNA for the CDR3 is TGTGCCAGCAGTTACAGGGGGTCGGACTCCTACGAGCAGTACTTC.

With regard to this clone: Additional DNA sequences in this sample encode the identical CDR3. The gene calls are TRBV19 and TRBJ1-4; 7 bases agree with TRBD1. Losses at the gene ends were 5 bases for V and 4 bases for J; bases not matched to a gene: 7. Germline V gives CDR1 LNHDA, CDR2 SQIVND (reference sequence). The CDR3 is 15 residues long. The CDR3 sequence is CASSGRDSLNEKLFF. CDR3 DNA: TGTGCCAGTAGTGGGCGGGACAGTCTTAATGAAAAACTGTTTTTT.

The V and J genes are TRBV30 and TRBJ1-5; the D gene is possibly TRBD1 (5 bases). The germline V gene encodes CDR1 GTSNPN and CDR2 SVGIG (reference sequence). V lost 0 bases and J lost 1, with 10 bases in between. The CDR3 totals 15 residues. CDR3 coding DNA: TGTGCCTGGAGTGTCCGCGGGGGGAGCAATCAGCCCCAGCATTTT. Protein sequence: CAWSVRGGSNQPQHF.

This clone was picked up a small number of times. The genes are TRBV19 and TRBJ2-7; 7 bases agree with TRBD1. Germline V gene data show CDR1 as LNHDA and CDR2 as SQIVND (reference sequence). The CDR3 covers 14 residues. Trimming at V came to 4 bases and at J to 5 bases, leaving 8 bases not matched to a gene. The CDR3 reads CASSTTGLSNEQYF. Written as DNA, the CDR3 is TGTGCCAGTAGTACGACAGGGCTGTCCAACGAGCAGTACTTC.

This chain uses TRBV6-5 with TRBJ1-2, with 7 nucleotides matching TRBD1. Germline values: CDR1 MNHEY, CDR2 SVGAGI. The CDR3 contains 15 residues. V lost 5 bases, J lost 8 bases, and 14 bases stayed unmatched. The CDR3 is CASSKADRPLGGYTF. CDR3 nucleotides: TGTGCCAGCAGTAAGGCGGACAGGCCTTTGGGGGGCTACACCTTC.

This CDR3 is CASSIDLRQGRRYYGYTF. CDR3 in DNA: TGTGCCAGTAGTATAGATCTTCGGCAGGGAAGGAGGTACTATGGCTACACCTTC. The rearrangement uses TRBV19 and TRBJ1-2; the D gene is possibly TRBD1 (5 bases). Trimming left V 0 bases short and J 3 bases short, with 20 bases between. Per germline, CDR1 LNHDA and CDR2 SQIVND (reference sequence). The CDR3 has 18 residues.

The chain couples TRBV13 to TRBJ2-1; 9 bases line up with TRBD2. Trimming cost V 1 base and J 3 bases; bases outside gene matches: 7. CDR3 length: 17 residues. CDR1 and CDR2 from the germline V gene are PRHDT and FYEKMQ (reference sequence). The DNA of the CDR3 is TGTGCCAGCAGCTTAGTTCCTAGCGGGGCCGACTACAATGAGCAGTTCTTC. Protein product: CASSLVPSGADYNEQFF.

The rearrangement links TRBV5-4 to TRBJ1-5, with a possible D match to TRBD1 (5 bases). The CDR3 contains 12 residues. From germline, CDR1 is SGHNT and CDR2 YYREEE (reference sequence). Trimming stripped 0 bases from V and 9 bases from J, with 7 bases between. The CDR3 region is CASSLAGGPQHF. CDR3 sequence (DNA): TGTGCCAGCAGCTTGGCGGGGGGGCCCCAGCATTTT.

The V gene is TRBV6-5, the J gene TRBJ2-3; D remains unclear. Germline CDR1 is MNHEY and CDR2 is SVGAGI. Trimming stripped 2 bases from V and 2 bases from J, with 8 bases between. The CDR3 consists of 14 residues. CDR3 bases: TGTGCCAGCAGTTACGGGAAACCCACAGATACGCAGTATTTT. It codes for CASSYGKPTDTQYF.

The genes are TRBV28 and TRBJ1-5; D is unresolved. The CDR3 is made up of 15 amino acids. V lost 1 base and J 1 base, leaving 8 bases between the germline ends. The germline V gene encodes CDR1 MDHEN and CDR2 SYDVKM. The CDR3 here is CASSLFALSNQPQHF. The CDR3 region has the DNA TGTGCCAGCAGTTTATTCGCCCTAAGCAATCAGCCCCAGCATTTT.

The V gene is TRBV7-3, the J gene TRBJ2-1; 12 bases agree with TRBD2. The germline CDR1 and CDR2 sequences are SGHTA and FQGTGA. Trimming took 5 bases from V and 9 from J; bases not matched to a gene: 8. The CDR3 runs 15 residues. The CDR3 DNA is TGTGCCAGCAGCCCTCGACTAGCGGGAGTGGTTGAGCAGTTCTTC. It encodes CASSPRLAGVVEQFF.

J is TRBJ2-1 and V is TRBV28; the D gene is possibly TRBD1 (6 bases). Germline V CDR1 and CDR2: MDHEN, SYDVKM. V gave up 5 bases and J gave up 3 bases, with 14 bases separating them. The CDR3 length is 15 residues. CDR3 sequence (DNA): TGTGCCAGCAGTGCCCAGGGGCACCACTACAATGAGCAGTTCTTC. It is translated as CASSAQGHHYNEQFF.

This chain uses TRBV6-6 with TRBJ2-4; the D gene is possibly TRBD2 (6 bases). Germline CDR1 reads MNHNY; CDR2 reads SVGAGI (reference sequence). Trimming stripped 7 bases from V and 0 bases from J, with 16 bases between. The CDR3 extends over 16 amino acids. CDR3 sequence: CASTNGGDLAKNIQYF. CDR3 nucleotide sequence: TGTGCCAGCACTAACGGGGGAGATTTAGCCAAAAACATTCAGTACTTC.

This clone has a handful of counts. CDR3 coding DNA: TGTGCCAGCAGCCAAACAGGGGCCAAAAACATTCAGTACTTC. Its protein is CASSQTGAKNIQYF. The chain combines TRBV11-2 with TRBJ2-4; perhaps TRBD1 as D (6 bases). This CDR3 has 14 amino acids. Germline CDR1 reads SGHAT; CDR2 reads FQNNGV. V lost 5 bases and J 1 base, leaving 9 bases between the germline ends.

The chain carries TRBV7-9 and TRBJ1-1; tentatively, D is TRBD1 (6 bases). The CDR3 loop spans 16 amino acids. The V and J ends lost 3 bases and 5 bases respectively, with 19 bases between them. The V gene's germline CDR1 is SEHNR and CDR2 FQNEAQ (reference sequence). The CDR3 here is CASSLDSSMLGTEAFF. The CDR3 DNA reads TGTGCCAGCAGCTTGGACAGTTCAATGTTAGGGACTGAAGCTTTCTTT.

The J gene is TRBJ1-2, the V gene TRBV15, with 7 bases lining up with TRBD1. The CDR3 consists of 16 residues. The germline V gene has CDR1 LNHNV and CDR2 YYDKDF (reference sequence). The J segment lost 2 bases and the V segment lost 2 bases, leaving 8 bases of the junction unmatched. This chain's CDR3 is CATSRKKGGENYGYTF. As DNA, the CDR3 is TGTGCCACCAGCAGAAAAAAAGGGGGCGAAAACTATGGCTACACCTTC.